Each of the 16 T cell receptor beta chains below was sequenced from the same sample in a study of blood T cell repertoires in COVID-19. Profiled with immunoSEQ multiplex PCR; TCRdb holds only in-frame clones, not every one. The table has over 400,000 clones, approximately 83% seen once. Sequenced sample: peripheral blood. These TCRs come from a human donor in a cohort sampled during active COVID-19.

The rearrangement links TRBV19 to TRBJ1-4; 8 nucleotides agree with TRBD1. Germline CDR1 is LNHDA and CDR2 is SQIVND (reference sequence). After removal of 1 base from V and 6 bases from J, the junction contained 4 bases not matched to a gene. This CDR3 has 15 amino acids. The CDR3 region is CASSIAGTGYEKLFF. In DNA form, the CDR3 reads TGTGCCAGTAGTATAGCCGGGACAGGCTATGAAAAACTGTTTTTT.

This clone occurred a few times. The genes are TRBV28 and TRBJ1-5; D gene unclear. CDR3 length: 16 amino acids. From germline, CDR1 is MDHEN and CDR2 SYDVKM. Trimming removed 6 bases from V and 2 bases from J, with 17 bases in between. Written as DNA, the CDR3 is TGTGCCAGCAGCCTCTACCGACACTTTGGCAATCAGCCCCAGCATTTT. It is translated as CASSLYRHFGNQPQHF.

The V and J genes are TRBV24-1 and TRBJ1-5, with D possibly TRBD1 on 6 matching bases. This CDR3 contains 15 residues. Trimming removed 3 bases at V and 6 bases at J, with 14 bases between. Germline V gene data show CDR1 as KGHDR and CDR2 as SFDVKD. The CDR3 is CATSDGTGGAQPQHF. CDR3 DNA: TGTGCCACCAGTGATGGTACCGGGGGGGCTCAGCCCCAGCATTTT.

V and J are TRBV27 and TRBJ2-3, with D uncertain. Per germline, CDR1 MNHEY and CDR2 SMNVEV (reference sequence). Trimming pared 2 bases from V and 2 bases from J, leaving 5 bases between. There are 13 residues in the CDR3. The CDR3 DNA reads as TGTGCCAGCAGTTTACAGATCACAGATACGCAGTATTTT. This translates into CASSLQITDTQYF.

The chain has TRBV4-1 and TRBJ2-3, with D possibly matching TRBD2 (5 bases). V dropped 1 base and J dropped 2 bases, with 13 bases sitting between them. The germline V gene has CDR1 MGHRA and CDR2 YSYEKL. This CDR3 spans 16 amino acids. In DNA, the CDR3 is TGCGCCAGCAGCCAAGGATGGACTCCATACACAGATACGCAGTATTTT. Amino acids: CASSQGWTPYTDTQYF.

The chain recombines TRBV7-2 with TRBJ1-2; 7 nucleotides line up with TRBD1. The CDR3 is 13 residues long. The J segment lost 4 bases and the V segment lost 4 bases, leaving 3 bases of the junction unmatched. Per the germline V gene, CDR1 is SGHTA and CDR2 is FQGNSA. The CDR3 protein is CASSYGTAYGYTF. The CDR3 nucleotides are TGTGCCAGCAGCTACGGGACAGCCTATGGCTACACCTTC.

The J gene is TRBJ2-5, the V gene TRBV3-1 (or the pseudogene TRBV3-2), with no clear D. The CDR3 length is 13 residues. CDR1 is LGHDT and CDR2 is YNNKEL in the germline V gene (reference sequence). The V end was cut by 2 bases, the J end by 3 bases, with 7 bases between. CDR3 coding DNA: TGTGCCAGCAGCCAAAACGGTAAAGAGACCCAGTACTTC. Protein: CASSQNGKETQYF.

The chain links TRBV19 to TRBJ1-1, with 12 positions matching TRBD1. Germline V gene data show CDR1 as LNHDA and CDR2 as SQIVND (reference sequence). This CDR3 has 16 residues. V dropped 5 bases and J dropped 6; count of bases not matched to a gene: 10. Here the CDR3 reads CASSLIPGQGAPEAFF. In DNA, the CDR3 is TGTGCCAGTAGTCTTATTCCGGGACAGGGGGCACCTGAAGCTTTCTTT.

V gene TRBV7-6 combines with J gene TRBJ2-1; TRBD2 agrees at 8 bases. Looked up from germline, CDR1 is SGHVS and CDR2 is FNYEAQ. The CDR3 covers 18 residues. Losses at the gene ends were 5 bases for V and 6 bases for J; bases not matched to a gene: 18. DNA for the CDR3: TGTGCCAGCAGCCCGATCAGCGGAATAGCGGGACCGTCCAATGAGCAGTTCTTC. It encodes CASSPISGIAGPSNEQFF.

The chain recombines TRBV7-9 with TRBJ2-2, with D tentatively TRBD1 (5 bases). From germline, CDR1 is SEHNR and CDR2 FQNEAQ (reference sequence). V was clipped by 4 bases and J by 5 bases, with 8 bases between them. This CDR3 is 13 amino acids long. The CDR3 here is CASSSQGTGELFF. The CDR3 bases are TGTGCCAGCAGCTCCCAGGGAACCGGGGAGCTGTTTTTT.

J is TRBJ2-1 and V is TRBV6-5; D may be TRBD2 (7 bases). Trimming cost V 6 bases and J 5 bases, with 11 bases left between them. The length of the CDR3 is 13 residues. The germline V gene has CDR1 MNHEY and CDR2 SVGAGI. The CDR3 is CASRGGADNEQFF. The CDR3, as DNA: TGTGCCAGCAGAGGGGGGGCCGACAATGAGCAGTTCTTC.

The rearrangement links TRBV19 to TRBJ2-1; TRBD2 aligns across 7 bases. The CDR3 consists of 16 residues. The V gene's germline CDR1 is LNHDA and CDR2 SQIVND (reference sequence). J lost 0 bases, V lost 7 bases, and 9 bases had no gene match. The CDR3 DNA is TGTGCCAGTACCCTGACTAGCCAGAGCTCCTACAATGAGCAGTTCTTC. The encoded protein is CASTLTSQSSYNEQFF.

The chain joins TRBV6-5 to TRBJ1-2; 7 nucleotides line up with TRBD1. V dropped 4 bases and J dropped 8; count of bases not matched to a gene: 7. This CDR3 spans 13 amino acids. Germline assignment: CDR1 MNHEY and CDR2 SVGAGI. CDR3 in DNA: TGTGCCAGCAGTTCAGGGGGAAAGGAGGGCTACACCTTC. It specifies CASSSGGKEGYTF.

V gene TRBV30 combines with J gene TRBJ1-2; no clear D gene. This CDR3 has 13 amino acids. Germline CDR1 is GTSNPN and CDR2 is SVGIG (reference sequence). V dropped 4 bases and J dropped 8 bases, with 17 bases sitting between them. The CDR3 sequence is CAWIRWSAEGYTF. CDR3 in DNA: TGTGCCTGGATTCGTTGGTCAGCGGAAGGCTACACCTTC.

This chain uses TRBV5-8 with TRBJ1-3, with D perhaps matching TRBD1 (6 bases). CDR3 length: 13 amino acids. Trimming stripped 4 bases from V and 8 bases from J, with 13 bases between. The germline gives CDR1 SGHTS, CDR2 YDEGEE. The CDR3 spells CASSLQGTDTIYF. For the CDR3, the DNA is TGTGCCAGCAGCCTACAGGGAACGGACACCATATATTTT.

This chain links TRBV5-1 with TRBJ2-7; TRBD1 matches 11 bases. The J segment lost 5 bases and the V segment lost 4 bases, leaving 8 bases of the junction unmatched. The CDR3 is 15 residues long. Germline CDR1 is SGHRS and CDR2 is YFSETQ. The CDR3 coding sequence is TGCGCCAGCAGCCGCGGACAGGGGGCTCTCGACGAGCAGTACTTC. This codes for CASSRGQGALDEQYF.